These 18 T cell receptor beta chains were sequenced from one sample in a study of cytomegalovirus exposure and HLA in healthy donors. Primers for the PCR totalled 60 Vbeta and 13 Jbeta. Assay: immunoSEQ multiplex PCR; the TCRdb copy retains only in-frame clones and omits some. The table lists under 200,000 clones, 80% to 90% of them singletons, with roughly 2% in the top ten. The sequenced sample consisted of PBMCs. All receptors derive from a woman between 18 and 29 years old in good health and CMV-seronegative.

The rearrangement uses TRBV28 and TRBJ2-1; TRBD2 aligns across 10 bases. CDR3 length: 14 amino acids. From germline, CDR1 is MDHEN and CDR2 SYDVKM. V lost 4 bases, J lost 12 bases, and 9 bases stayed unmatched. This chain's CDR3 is CASSSGPAGGRQFF. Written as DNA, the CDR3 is TGTGCCAGCAGTTCAGGACCAGCGGGAGGGCGGCAGTTCTTC.

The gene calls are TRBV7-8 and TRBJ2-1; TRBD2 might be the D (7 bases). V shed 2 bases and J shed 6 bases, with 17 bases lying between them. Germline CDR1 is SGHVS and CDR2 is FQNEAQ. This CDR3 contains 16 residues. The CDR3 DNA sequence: TGTGCCAGCAGCTTAAAAGGAGGGGGGGAGGTCAATGAGCAGTTCTTC. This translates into CASSLKGGGEVNEQFF.

The CDR3 here is CASSLGLAGGLTQYF. In DNA form, the CDR3 reads TGTGCCAGCAGTTTAGGACTAGCGGGGGGGCTTACGCAGTATTTT. V and J are TRBV27 and TRBJ2-3, with 15 nucleotides matching TRBD2. J gave up 8 bases and V 2 bases, and 2 bases lay outside the gene matches. The CDR3 is 15 residues long. Per the germline V gene, CDR1 is MNHEY and CDR2 is SMNVEV (reference sequence).

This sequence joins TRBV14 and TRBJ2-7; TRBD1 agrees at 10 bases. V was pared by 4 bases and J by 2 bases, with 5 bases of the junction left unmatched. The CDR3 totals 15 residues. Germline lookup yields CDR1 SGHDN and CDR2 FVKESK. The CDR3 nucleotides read TGTGCCAGCAGCCCATTCGGGACAGGGGCCTACGAGCAGTACTTC. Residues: CASSPFGTGAYEQYF.

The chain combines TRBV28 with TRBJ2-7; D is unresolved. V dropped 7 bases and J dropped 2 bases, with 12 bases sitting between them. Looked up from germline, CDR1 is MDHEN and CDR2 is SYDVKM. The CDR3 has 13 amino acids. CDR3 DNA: TGTGCCAGCATCCCAGGTATGACCTACGAGCAGTACTTC. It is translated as CASIPGMTYEQYF.

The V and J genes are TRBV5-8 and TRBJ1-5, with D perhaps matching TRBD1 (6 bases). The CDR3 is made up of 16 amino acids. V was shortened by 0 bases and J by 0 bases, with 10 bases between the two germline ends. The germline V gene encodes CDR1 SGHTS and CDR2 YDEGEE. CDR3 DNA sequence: TGTGCCAGCAGCTTGGGGACAGATTATAGCAATCAGCCCCAGCATTTT. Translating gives CASSLGTDYSNQPQHF. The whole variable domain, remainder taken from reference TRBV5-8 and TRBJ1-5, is EAGVTQSPTHLIKTRGQQATLRCSPISGHTSVYWYQQALGLGLQFLLWYDEGEERNRGNFPPRFSGRQFPNYSSELNVNALELEDSALYLCASSLGTDYSNQPQHFGDGTRLSIL.

CDR3 loop: CASSLSGTLNEKLFF. The CDR3 DNA follows: TGTGCCAGCAGCTTGAGCGGGACCCTGAATGAAAAACTGTTTTTT. J is TRBJ1-4 and V is TRBV5-6; weak D call: TRBD1 (5 bases). The CDR3 is 15 amino acids. Trimming stripped 1 base from V and 5 bases from J, with 12 bases between. In germline, CDR1 is SGHDT, CDR2 YYEEEE.

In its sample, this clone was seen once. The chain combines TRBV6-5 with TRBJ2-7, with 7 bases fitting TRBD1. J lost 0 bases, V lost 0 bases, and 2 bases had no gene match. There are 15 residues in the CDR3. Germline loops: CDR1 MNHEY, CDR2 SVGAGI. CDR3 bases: TGTGCCAGCAGTTACTCGGGGACAGACTCCTACGAGCAGTACTTC. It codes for CASSYSGTDSYEQYF.

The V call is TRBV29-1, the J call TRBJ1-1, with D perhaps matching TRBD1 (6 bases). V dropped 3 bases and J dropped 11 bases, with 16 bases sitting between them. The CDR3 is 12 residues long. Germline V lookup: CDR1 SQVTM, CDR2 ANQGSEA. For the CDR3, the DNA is TGCAGCGTTGAGGGGGACATCGTAGGTGCTTTCTTT. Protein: CSVEGDIVGAFF.

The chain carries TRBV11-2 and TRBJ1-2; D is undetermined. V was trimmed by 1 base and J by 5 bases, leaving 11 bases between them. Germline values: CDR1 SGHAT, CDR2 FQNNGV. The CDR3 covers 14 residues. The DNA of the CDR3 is TGTGCCAGCAGCTTAGCACTAACGGAATATGGCTACACCTTC. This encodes CASSLALTEYGYTF.

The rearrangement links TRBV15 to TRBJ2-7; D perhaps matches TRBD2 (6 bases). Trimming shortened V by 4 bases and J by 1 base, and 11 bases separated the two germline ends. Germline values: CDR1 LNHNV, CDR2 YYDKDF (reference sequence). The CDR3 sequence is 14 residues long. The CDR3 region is CATSTDRGSYEQYF. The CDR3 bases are TGTGCCACCAGCACGGACCGGGGGTCCTACGAGCAGTACTTC.

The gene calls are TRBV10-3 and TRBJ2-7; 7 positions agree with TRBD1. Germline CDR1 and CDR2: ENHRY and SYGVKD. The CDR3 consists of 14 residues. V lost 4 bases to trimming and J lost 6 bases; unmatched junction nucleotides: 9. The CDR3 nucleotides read TGTGCCATCAGTGCGGGTACGGACAGGTCCGAGCAGTACTTC. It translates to CAISAGTDRSEQYF.

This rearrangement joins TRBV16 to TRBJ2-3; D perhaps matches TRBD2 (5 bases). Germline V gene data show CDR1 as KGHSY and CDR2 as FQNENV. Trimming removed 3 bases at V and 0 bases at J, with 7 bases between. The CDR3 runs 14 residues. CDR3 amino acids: CASSQRASTDTQYF. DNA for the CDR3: TGTGCCAGCAGCCAGAGGGCTAGCACAGATACGCAGTATTTT.

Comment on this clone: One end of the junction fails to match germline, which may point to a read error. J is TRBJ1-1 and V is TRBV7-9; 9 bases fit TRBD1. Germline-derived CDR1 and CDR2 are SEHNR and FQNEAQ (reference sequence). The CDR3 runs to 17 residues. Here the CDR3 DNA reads TGTTCCAGCAGCGCCGTCCGGACAGGGGCCCTGAACACTGAAGCTTTCTTT. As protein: CSSSAVRTGALNTEAFF.

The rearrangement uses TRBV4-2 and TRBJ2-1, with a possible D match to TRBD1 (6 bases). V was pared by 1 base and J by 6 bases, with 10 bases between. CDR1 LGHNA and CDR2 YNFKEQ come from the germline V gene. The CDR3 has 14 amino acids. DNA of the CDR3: TGTGCCAGCAGCCAAGGGGGGCGGACCAATGAGCAGTTCTTC. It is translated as CASSQGGRTNEQFF.

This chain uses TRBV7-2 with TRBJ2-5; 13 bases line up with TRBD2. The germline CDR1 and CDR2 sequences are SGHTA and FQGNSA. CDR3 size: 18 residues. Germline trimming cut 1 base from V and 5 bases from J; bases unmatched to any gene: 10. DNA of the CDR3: TGTGCCAGCAGCTTAGGCCCCGGGACTAGCGGGGAGTCGGAGACCCAGTACTTC. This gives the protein CASSLGPGTSGESETQYF.

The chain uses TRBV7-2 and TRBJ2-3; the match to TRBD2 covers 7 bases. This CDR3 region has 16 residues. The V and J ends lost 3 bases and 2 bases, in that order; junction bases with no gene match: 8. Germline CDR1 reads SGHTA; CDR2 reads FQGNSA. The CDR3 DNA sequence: TGTGCCAGCAGCTTCGGGAGGACCTACCTCACAGATACGCAGTATTTT. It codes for CASSFGRTYLTDTQYF. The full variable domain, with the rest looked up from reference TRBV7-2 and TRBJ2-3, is GAGVSQSPSNKVTEKGKDVELRCDPISGHTALYWYRQSLGQGLEFLIYFQGNSAPDKSGLPSDRFSAERTGGSVSTLTIQRTQQEDSAVYLCASSFGRTYLTDTQYFGPGTRLTVL.

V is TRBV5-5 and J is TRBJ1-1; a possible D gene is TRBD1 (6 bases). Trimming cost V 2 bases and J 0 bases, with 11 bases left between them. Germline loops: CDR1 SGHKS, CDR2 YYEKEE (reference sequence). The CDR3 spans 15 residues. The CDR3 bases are TGTGCCAGCAGCTTAGCTCAGGGGCTGAACACTGAAGCTTTCTTT. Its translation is CASSLAQGLNTEAFF.